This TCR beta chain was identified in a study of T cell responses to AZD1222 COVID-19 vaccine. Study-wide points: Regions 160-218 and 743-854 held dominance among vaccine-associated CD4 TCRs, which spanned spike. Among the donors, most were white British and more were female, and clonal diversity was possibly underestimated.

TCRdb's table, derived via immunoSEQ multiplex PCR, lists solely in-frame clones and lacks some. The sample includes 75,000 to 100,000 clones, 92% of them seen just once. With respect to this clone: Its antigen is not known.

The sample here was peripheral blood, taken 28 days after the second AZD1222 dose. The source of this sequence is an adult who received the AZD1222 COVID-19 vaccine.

The chain's CDR3 is CASSLGLAGMYEQYF. The CDR3, as DNA: TGTGCCAGCAGCTTAGGTCTAGCGGGGATGTACGAGCAGTACTTC. V usage is TRBV5-4 and J usage is TRBJ2-7, with 9 bases matching TRBD2. V was clipped by 2 bases and J by 4 bases; unmatched bases: 7. Germline V gene data show CDR1 as SGHNT and CDR2 as YYREEE (reference sequence). CDR3 length: 15 amino acids. Looking up the rest from reference TRBV5-4 and TRBJ2-7 gives the full variable domain: ETGVTQSPTHLIKTRGQQVTLRCSSQSGHNTVSWYQQALGQGPQFIFQYYREEENGRGNFPPRFSGLQFPNYSSELNVNALELDDSALYLCASSLGLAGMYEQYFGPGTRLTVT.